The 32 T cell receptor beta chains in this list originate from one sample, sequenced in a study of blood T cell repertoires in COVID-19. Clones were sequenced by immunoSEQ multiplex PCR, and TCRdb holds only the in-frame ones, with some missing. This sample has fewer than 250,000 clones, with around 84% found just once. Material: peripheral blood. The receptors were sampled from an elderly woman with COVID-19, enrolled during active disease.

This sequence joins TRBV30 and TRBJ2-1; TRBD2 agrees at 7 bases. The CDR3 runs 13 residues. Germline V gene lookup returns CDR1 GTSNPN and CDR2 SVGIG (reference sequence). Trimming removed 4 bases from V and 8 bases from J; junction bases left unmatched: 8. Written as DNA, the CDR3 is TGTGCCTGGACAGGACTAGATTCCCATGAGCAGTTCTTC. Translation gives CAWTGLDSHEQFF.

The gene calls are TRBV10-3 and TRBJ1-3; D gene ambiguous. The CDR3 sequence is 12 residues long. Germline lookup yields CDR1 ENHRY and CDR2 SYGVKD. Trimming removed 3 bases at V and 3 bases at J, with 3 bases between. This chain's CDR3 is CAISDGGNTIYF. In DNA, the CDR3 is TGTGCCATCAGTGACGGTGGAAACACCATATATTTT.

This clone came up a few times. The CDR3 sequence: CASSTTGVGANVLTF. CDR3 coding DNA: TGTGCCAGTAGTACGACAGGGGTTGGGGCCAACGTCCTGACTTTC. The chain has TRBV19 and TRBJ2-6, with 8 positions matching TRBD1. The trim removed 4 bases at V and 3 bases at J, leaving 2 bases unmatched. The germline CDR1 and CDR2 sequences are LNHDA and SQIVND (reference sequence). There are 15 residues in the CDR3.

In DNA form, the CDR3 reads TGTGCCAGCAGTTCCGATCCGACAGGGCATAGCAATCAGCCCCAGCATTTT. The encoded protein is CASSSDPTGHSNQPQHF. This chain uses TRBV6-2 or TRBV6-3 with TRBJ1-5; 7 nucleotides align to TRBD1. The CDR3 runs to 17 residues. The V gene end was trimmed by 4 bases and the J gene end by 0 bases; junction bases not matched to a gene: 9. Germline V gives CDR1 MNHEY, CDR2 SVGEGT.

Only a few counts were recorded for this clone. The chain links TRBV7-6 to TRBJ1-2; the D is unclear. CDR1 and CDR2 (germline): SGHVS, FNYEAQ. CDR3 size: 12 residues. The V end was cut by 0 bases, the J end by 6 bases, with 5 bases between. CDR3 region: CASSLAGDGYTF. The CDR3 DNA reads TGTGCCAGCAGCTTAGCCGGGGATGGCTACACCTTC.

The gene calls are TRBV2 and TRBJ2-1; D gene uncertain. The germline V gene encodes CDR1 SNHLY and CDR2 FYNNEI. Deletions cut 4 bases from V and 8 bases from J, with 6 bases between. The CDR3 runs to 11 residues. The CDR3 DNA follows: TGTGCCAGCAGTGTATTAGATGAGCAGTTCTTC. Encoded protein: CASSVLDEQFF.

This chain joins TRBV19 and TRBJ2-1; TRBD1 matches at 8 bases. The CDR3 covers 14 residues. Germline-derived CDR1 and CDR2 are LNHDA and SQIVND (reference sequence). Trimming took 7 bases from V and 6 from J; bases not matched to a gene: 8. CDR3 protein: CASKGTGAPNEQFF. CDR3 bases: TGTGCCAGTAAGGGGACAGGCGCCCCCAATGAGCAGTTCTTC.

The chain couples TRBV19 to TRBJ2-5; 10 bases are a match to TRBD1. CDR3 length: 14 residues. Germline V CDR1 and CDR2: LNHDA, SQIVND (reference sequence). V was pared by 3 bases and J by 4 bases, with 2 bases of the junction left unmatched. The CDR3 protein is CASSMTGGPETQYF. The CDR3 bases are TGTGCCAGTAGTATGACAGGGGGCCCAGAGACCCAGTACTTC.

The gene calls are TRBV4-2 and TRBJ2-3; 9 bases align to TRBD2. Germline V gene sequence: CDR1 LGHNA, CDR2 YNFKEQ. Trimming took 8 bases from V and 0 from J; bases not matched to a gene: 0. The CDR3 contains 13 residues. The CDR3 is CASAGGSTDTQYF. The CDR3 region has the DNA TGTGCCAGCGCGGGGGGGAGCACAGATACGCAGTATTTT.

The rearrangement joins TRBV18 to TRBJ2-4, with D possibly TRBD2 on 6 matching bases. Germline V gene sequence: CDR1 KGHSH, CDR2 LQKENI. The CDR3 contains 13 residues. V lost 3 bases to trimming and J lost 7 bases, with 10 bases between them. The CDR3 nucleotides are TGTGCCAGCTCACCGGGGGGACCGAACATTCAGTACTTC. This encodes CASSPGGPNIQYF.

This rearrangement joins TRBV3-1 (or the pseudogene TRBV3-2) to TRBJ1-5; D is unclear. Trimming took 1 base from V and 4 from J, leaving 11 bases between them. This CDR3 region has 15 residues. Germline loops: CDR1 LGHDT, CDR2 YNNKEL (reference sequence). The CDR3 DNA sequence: TGTGCCAGCAGCCAAGCACCAGGTAATAATCAGCCCCAGCATTTT. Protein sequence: CASSQAPGNNQPQHF.

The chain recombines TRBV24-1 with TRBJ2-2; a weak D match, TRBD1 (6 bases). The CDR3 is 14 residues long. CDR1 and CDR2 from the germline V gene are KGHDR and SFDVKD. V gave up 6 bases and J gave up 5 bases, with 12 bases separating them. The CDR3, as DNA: TGTGCCACCAGTCTCACAGGGATGACCGGGGAGCTGTTTTTT. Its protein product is CATSLTGMTGELFF.

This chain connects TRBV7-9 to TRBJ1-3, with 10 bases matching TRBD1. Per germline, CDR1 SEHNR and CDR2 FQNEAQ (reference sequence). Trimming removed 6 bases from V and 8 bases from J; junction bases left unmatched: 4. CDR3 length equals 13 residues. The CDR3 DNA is TGTGCCAGCAGTGACAGGGGGCCTTACACCATATATTTT. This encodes CASSDRGPYTIYF.

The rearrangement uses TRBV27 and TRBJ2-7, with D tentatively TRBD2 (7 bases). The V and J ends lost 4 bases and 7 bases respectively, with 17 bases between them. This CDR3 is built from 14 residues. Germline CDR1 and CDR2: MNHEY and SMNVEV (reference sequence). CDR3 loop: CASSWGRGGTEQYF. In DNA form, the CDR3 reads TGTGCCAGCAGTTGGGGGAGGGGGGGGACTGAGCAGTACTTC.

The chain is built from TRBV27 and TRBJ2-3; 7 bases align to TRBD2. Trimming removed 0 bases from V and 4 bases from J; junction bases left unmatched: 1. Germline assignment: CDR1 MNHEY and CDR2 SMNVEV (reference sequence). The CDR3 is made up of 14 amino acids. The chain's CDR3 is CASSLSRGADTQYF. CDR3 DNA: TGTGCCAGCAGTTTATCTCGGGGGGCAGATACGCAGTATTTT.

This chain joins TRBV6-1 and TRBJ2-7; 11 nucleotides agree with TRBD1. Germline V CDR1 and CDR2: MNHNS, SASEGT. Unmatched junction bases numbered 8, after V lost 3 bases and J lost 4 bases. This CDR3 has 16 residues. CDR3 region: CASSDARGQGAYEQYF. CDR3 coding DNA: TGTGCCAGCAGTGACGCCCGCGGACAGGGGGCGTACGAGCAGTACTTC.

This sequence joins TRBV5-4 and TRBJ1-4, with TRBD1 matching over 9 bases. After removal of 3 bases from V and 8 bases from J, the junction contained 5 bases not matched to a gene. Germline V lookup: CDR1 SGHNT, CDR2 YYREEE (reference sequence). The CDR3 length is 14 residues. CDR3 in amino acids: CASSSGQGREKLFF. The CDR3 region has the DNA TGTGCCAGCAGCTCAGGACAGGGGCGAGAAAAACTGTTTTTT.

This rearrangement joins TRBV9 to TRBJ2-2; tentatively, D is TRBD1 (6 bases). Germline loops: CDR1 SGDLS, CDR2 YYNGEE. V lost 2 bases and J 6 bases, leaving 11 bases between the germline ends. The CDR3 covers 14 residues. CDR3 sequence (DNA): TGTGCCAGCAGCGTTACAGGGTCCCCCGGGGAGCTGTTTTTT. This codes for CASSVTGSPGELFF.

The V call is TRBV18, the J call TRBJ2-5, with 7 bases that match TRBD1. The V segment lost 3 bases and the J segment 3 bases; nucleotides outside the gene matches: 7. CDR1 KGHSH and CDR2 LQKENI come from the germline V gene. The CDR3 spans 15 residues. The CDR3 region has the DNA TGTGCCAGCTCACCCCCGGGACAGTCCAAAGAGACCCAGTACTTC. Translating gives CASSPPGQSKETQYF.

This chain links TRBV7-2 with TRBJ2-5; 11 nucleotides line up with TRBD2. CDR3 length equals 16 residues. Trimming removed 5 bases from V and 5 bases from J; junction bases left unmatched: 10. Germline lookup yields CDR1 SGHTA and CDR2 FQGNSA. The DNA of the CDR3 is TGTGCCAGCAGCCTACTTAGCGGGGGGGCGGTTGAGACCCAGTACTTC. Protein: CASSLLSGGAVETQYF.

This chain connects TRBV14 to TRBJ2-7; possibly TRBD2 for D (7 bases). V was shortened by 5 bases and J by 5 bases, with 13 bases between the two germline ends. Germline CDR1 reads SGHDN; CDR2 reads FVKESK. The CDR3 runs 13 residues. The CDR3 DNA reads TGTGCCAGCAGCGGGGGGGGCGGGAACGAGCAGTACGTC. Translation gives CASSGGGGNEQYV.

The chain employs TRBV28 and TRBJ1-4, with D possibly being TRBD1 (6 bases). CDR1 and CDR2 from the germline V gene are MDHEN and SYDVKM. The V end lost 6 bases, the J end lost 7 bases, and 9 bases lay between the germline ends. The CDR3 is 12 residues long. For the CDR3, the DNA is TGTGCCAGCAGAACAGGGCTTGAAAAACTGTTTTTT. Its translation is CASRTGLEKLFF.

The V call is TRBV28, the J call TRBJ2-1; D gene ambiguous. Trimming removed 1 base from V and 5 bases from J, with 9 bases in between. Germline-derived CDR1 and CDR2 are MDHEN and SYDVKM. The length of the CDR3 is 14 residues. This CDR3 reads CASSLLTTNNEQFF. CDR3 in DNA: TGTGCCAGCAGTTTATTAACGACAAACAATGAGCAGTTCTTC.

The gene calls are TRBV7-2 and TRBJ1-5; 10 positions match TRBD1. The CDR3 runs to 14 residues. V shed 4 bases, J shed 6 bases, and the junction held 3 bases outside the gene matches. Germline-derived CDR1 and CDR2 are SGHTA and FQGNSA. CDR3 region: CASSSGQGGQPQHF. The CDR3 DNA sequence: TGTGCCAGCAGCTCCGGACAGGGGGGTCAGCCCCAGCATTTT.

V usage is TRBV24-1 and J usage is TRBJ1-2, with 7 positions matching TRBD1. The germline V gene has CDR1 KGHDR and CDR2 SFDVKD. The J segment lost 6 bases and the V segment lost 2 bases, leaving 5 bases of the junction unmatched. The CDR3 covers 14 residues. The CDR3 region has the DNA TGTGCCACCAGTGATTCAACAGGGGTTAATGGCTACACCTTC. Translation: CATSDSTGVNGYTF.

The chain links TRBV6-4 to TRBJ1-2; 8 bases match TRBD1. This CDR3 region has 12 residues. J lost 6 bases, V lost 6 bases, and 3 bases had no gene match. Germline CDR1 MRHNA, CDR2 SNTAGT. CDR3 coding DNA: TGTGCCAGCAGACAGACAGGGGATGGCTACACCTTC. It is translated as CASRQTGDGYTF.

The chain's CDR3 is CASSRDRVYSGYTF. In nucleotides, the CDR3 is TGTGCCAGCAGTCGCGACAGGGTGTACTCTGGCTACACCTTC. The chain carries TRBV6-5 and TRBJ1-2, with TRBD1 identical over 7 bases. Germline V gene sequence: CDR1 MNHEY, CDR2 SVGAGI. The V gene end was trimmed by 5 bases and the J gene end by 7 bases; junction bases not matched to a gene: 10. This CDR3 is 14 amino acids long.

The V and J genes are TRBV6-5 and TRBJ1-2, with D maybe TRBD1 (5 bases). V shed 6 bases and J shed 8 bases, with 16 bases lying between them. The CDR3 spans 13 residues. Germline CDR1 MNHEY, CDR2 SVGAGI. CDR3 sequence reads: CASSLAGGKGYTF. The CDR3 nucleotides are TGTGCCAGCAGCCTCGCGGGGGGGAAGGGCTACACCTTC.

Here the CDR3 reads CASSQQGAGDQPQHF. The DNA for the CDR3 is TGTGCCAGTAGCCAACAGGGGGCAGGGGATCAGCCCCAGCATTTT. The chain recombines TRBV19 with TRBJ1-5; the match to TRBD1 covers 9 bases. This CDR3 comprises 15 residues. Per the germline V gene, CDR1 is LNHDA and CDR2 is SQIVND (reference sequence). V shed 6 bases and J 5 bases; nucleotides not matched to a gene: 8.

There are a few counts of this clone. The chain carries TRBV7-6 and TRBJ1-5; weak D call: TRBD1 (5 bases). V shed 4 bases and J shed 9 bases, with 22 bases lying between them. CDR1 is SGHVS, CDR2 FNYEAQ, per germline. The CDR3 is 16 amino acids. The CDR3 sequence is CASSSMGQGSLGPQHF. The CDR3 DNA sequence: TGTGCCAGCAGCTCCATGGGGCAGGGAAGTTTGGGGCCCCAGCATTTT.

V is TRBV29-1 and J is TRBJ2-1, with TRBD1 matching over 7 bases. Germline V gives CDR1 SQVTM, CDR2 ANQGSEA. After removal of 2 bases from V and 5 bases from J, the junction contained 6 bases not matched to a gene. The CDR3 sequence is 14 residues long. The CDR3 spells CSVEPPDRDNEQFF. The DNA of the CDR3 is TGCAGCGTTGAACCCCCCGACAGGGACAATGAGCAGTTCTTC.

The CDR3 loop is CSVGQLPRSWQFF. The CDR3 nucleotides are TGCAGCGTGGGACAGCTCCCCCGGTCGTGGCAGTTCTTC. The chain has TRBV29-1 and TRBJ2-1, with 7 nucleotides matching TRBD1. The germline V gene has CDR1 SQVTM and CDR2 ANQGSEA. The CDR3 is 13 amino acids. After removal of 6 bases from V and 12 bases from J, the junction contained 14 bases not matched to a gene.